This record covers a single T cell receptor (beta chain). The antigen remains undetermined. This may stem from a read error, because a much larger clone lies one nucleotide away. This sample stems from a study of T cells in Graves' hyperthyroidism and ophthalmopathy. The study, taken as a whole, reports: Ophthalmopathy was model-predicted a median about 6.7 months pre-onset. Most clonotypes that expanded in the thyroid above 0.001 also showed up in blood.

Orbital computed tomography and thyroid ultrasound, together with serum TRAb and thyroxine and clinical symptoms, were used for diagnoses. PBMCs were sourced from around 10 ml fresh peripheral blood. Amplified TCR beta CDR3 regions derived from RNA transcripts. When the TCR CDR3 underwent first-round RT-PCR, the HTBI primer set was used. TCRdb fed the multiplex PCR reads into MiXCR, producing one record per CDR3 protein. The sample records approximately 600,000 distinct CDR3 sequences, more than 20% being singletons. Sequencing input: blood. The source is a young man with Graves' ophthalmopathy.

CDR3 in DNA: TGTGCCAGCAGCCCTTGGACAGGGCGCGGCTACACCTTC. Amino acids: CASSPWTGRGYTF. The rearrangement uses TRBV7-2 and TRBJ1-2, with 8 bases that match TRBD1. V trimming: 5 bases; J trimming: 8 bases; junction bases outside the gene matches: 7. Germline values: CDR1 SGHTA, CDR2 FQGNSA. CDR3 length: 13 amino acids.